This is a list of T cell receptor beta chains from one sample in a study of cytomegalovirus exposure and HLA in healthy donors. Generated by immunoSEQ multiplex PCR, the TCRdb table keeps only in-frame clones and is missing some. The sample has more than 95,000 clones, around four fifths seen once; the top ten hold approximately 1.5%. The sample was PBMCs. These receptors originate from a woman between 35 and 50 years old in good health and CMV-seronegative. Both conserved end residues are part of each CDR3. A D gene is named only where the DNA matches it firmly. Clone size, where shown, is once, few, many, or a class for clones that have expanded.

size | D | J | V | CDR3 | DNA
. | . | TRBJ1-1 | TRBV2 | CASSGARGPNEAFF | TGTGCCAGCAGTGGAGCCAGGGGTCCCAATGAAGCTTTCTTT
. | . | TRBJ1-2 | TRBV4-3 | CASSQDWDGKGPYGYTF | TGCGCCAGCAGCCAAGATTGGGATGGGAAGGGGCCTTATGGCTACACCTTC
. | TRBD1 | TRBJ2-2 | TRBV27 | CAIRQGFSTGELFF | TGTGCCATTAGACAGGGGTTCTCCACCGGGGAGCTGTTTTTT
. | TRBD1 | TRBJ2-3 | TRBV6-1 | CASSETGTGTILSTDTQYF | TGTGCCAGCAGTGAGACCGGGACAGGGACGATTTTAAGCACAGATACGCAGTATTTT
. | . | TRBJ2-7 | TRBV4-3 | CASSYRDEEQYF | TGCGCCAGCAGCTACAGGGACGAGGAGCAGTACTTC
once | . | TRBJ2-7 | TRBV28 | CVSNRGGRVYEQYF | TGTGTCAGCAACCGAGGGGGGAGGGTGTACGAGCAGTACTTC
. | TRBD2 | TRBJ2-1 | TRBV4-3 | CASSLASGRANEQFF | TGCGCCAGCAGCCTAGCTAGCGGGAGGGCCAATGAGCAGTTCTTC
. | TRBD2 | TRBJ2-5 | TRBV7-9 | CASSPLGLAGMKTQYF | TGTGCCAGCAGCCCTCTCGGGCTAGCGGGAATGAAGACCCAGTACTTC
. | . | TRBJ1-3 | TRBV4-3 | CASSQDGQTSSGNTIYF | TGCGCCAGCAGCCAAGACGGACAGACCAGCTCTGGAAACACCATATATTTT
. | TRBD2 | TRBJ2-7 | TRBV7-2 | CASSPIAGIYEQYF | TGTGCCAGCAGCCCAATAGCGGGAATCTACGAGCAGTACTTC
. | . | TRBJ2-1 | TRBV2 | CASSGSVGHSQSYNEQFF | TGTGCCAGCAGTGGGAGCGTCGGACACTCTCAATCCTACAATGAGCAGTTCTTC
. | TRBD2 | TRBJ2-7 | TRBV5-1 | CASSLKRESSYEQYF | TGCGCCAGCAGCCTAAAGCGGGAGTCCTCCTACGAGCAGTACTTC
. | TRBD2 | TRBJ2-7 | TRBV7-6 | CASSPTSAHSYEQYF | TGTGCCAGCAGCCCGACTAGCGCCCACTCCTACGAGCAGTACTTC
. | . | TRBJ2-7 | TRBV7-2 | CASSLGGPYEQYF | TGTGCCAGCAGCTTAGGCGGGCCCTACGAGCAGTACTTC
. | . | TRBJ1-2 | TRBV27 | CASGLGAWYNGYTF | TGTGCCAGCGGCCTTGGGGCTTGGTATAATGGCTACACCTTC
. | TRBD1 | TRBJ1-2 | TRBV7-9 | CASSKTGLRFNYGYTF | TGTGCCAGCAGCAAGACAGGGCTCCGATTTAACTATGGCTACACCTTC
. | TRBD2 | TRBJ2-7 | TRBV4-1 | CASSAPGTKDEQYF | TGCGCCAGCAGCGCCCCCGGGACTAAGGACGAGCAGTACTTC
. | . | TRBJ1-1 | TRBV7-2 | CASSLEGVLNTEAFF | TGTGCCAGCAGCTTAGAGGGGGTCTTGAACACTGAAGCTTTCTTT
once | . | TRBJ2-3 | TRBV2 | CASSTGFYDTQYF | TGTGCCAGCAGTACAGGTTTCTACGATACGCAGTATTTT
. | . | TRBJ2-6 | TRBV6-4 | CASSDGASGANVLTF | TGTGCCAGCAGTGACGGGGCTTCTGGGGCCAACGTCCTGACTTTC
. | . | TRBJ1-1 | TRBV19 | CASSMTGINTEAFF | TGTGCCAGTAGTATGACCGGGATAAACACTGAAGCTTTCTTT
. | TRBD2 | TRBJ2-1 | TRBV10-1 | CASSVPSGRFAYNEQFF | TGCGCCAGCAGTGTTCCTAGCGGGAGGTTCGCCTACAATGAGCAGTTCTTC
once | . | TRBJ2-1 | TRBV13 | CASSPEWQGHNEQFF | TGTGCCAGCAGCCCGGAGTGGCAGGGGCACAATGAGCAGTTCTTC
. | TRBD2 | TRBJ2-5 | TRBV27 | CASRRTSGHLGTQYF | TGTGCCAGCCGAAGGACTAGCGGGCACCTCGGAACCCAGTACTTC
. | TRBD1 | TRBJ1-5 | TRBV19 | CASSIQGAQPQHF | TGTGCCAGTAGTATACAGGGGGCGCAGCCCCAGCATTTT
. | TRBD1 | TRBJ1-2 | TRBV29-1 | CSVESRTGFYGYTF | TGCAGCGTTGAGTCCAGGACAGGGTTTTATGGCTACACCTTC
few | . | TRBJ2-5 | TRBV28 | CASGPGLYGTKETQYF | TGTGCCAGTGGCCCCGGACTTTACGGCACCAAGGAGACCCAGTACTTC
. | . | TRBJ1-1 | TRBV11-2 | CASSPYFQNTEAFF | TGTGCCAGCAGCCCCTATTTCCAGAACACTGAAGCTTTCTTT
. | TRBD1 | TRBJ1-1 | TRBV28 | CASSALTGTGGNTEAFF | TGTGCCAGCAGTGCCTTAACAGGGACAGGGGGAAACACTGAAGCTTTCTTT
. | . | TRBJ2-1 | TRBV11-3 | CASSSGYPGDNEQFF | TGTGCCAGCAGCTCCGGGTACCCCGGGGACAATGAGCAGTTCTTC
. | TRBD2 | TRBJ2-7 | TRBV11-1 | CASSLEGGSSYEQYF | TGTGCCAGCAGCTTAGAGGGAGGGAGCTCCTACGAGCAGTACTTC
. | TRBD1 | TRBJ2-1 | TRBV11-2 | CASSFTGTGLGEQFF | TGTGCCAGCAGCTTTACCGGGACAGGGTTGGGTGAGCAGTTCTTC